These T cell receptor beta chains were read from a single sample in a study of blood T cells in healthy people across ages. TCRdb fed the 5' RACE reads into MiXCR, producing one record per CDR3 protein. The sample lists 1.2 million to 1.5 million distinct CDR3 sequences; 42% were seen once. Sequences were obtained from blood. These receptor sequences come from a woman aged 18-29 years in good health. Both conserved end residues are part of each CDR3. A D gene is named only where the DNA matches it firmly. Size values are once, few and many counts, or a class for expanded clones, and some rows have none.

length,J,V,size,D,CDR3,DNA
16,TRBJ1-4,TRBV6-5,few,NA,CASSRLPTTGTEKLFF,TGTGCCAGCAGTCGTCTCCCTACGACAGGAACCGAAAAACTGTTTTTT
11,TRBJ1-1,TRBV6-5,few,NA,CVTGPNTEAFF,TGTGTCACAGGGCCGAACACTGAAGCTTTCTTT
18,TRBJ2-5,TRBV6-5,many,TRBD1,CASSINLRGTGRKETQYF,TGTGCCAGCAGTATCAACCTGCGTGGGACAGGGCGGAAAGAGACCCAGTACTTC
14,TRBJ2-2,TRBV2,NA,NA,CASSDRRNTGELFF,TGTGCCAGCAGTGACAGGAGAAACACCGGGGAGCTGTTTTTT
13,TRBJ2-5,TRBV2,NA,NA,CASSHDNQETQYF,TGTGCCAGCAGCCATGATAACCAAGAGACCCAGTACTTC
15,TRBJ2-3,TRBV10-3,few,NA,CAINSDATSTDTQYF,TGTGCCATCAACTCGGACGCTACTAGCACAGATACGCAGTATTTT
15,TRBJ2-7,TRBV12-3/TRBV12-4,NA,NA,CASSTGPPQGYEQYF,TGTGCCAGCAGTACGGGGCCCCCCCAGGGCTACGAGCAGTACTTC
16,TRBJ1-6,TRBV5-1,few,NA,CASSREGLTYNSPLHF,TGCGCCAGCAGCCGGGAGGGACTTACTTATAATTCACCCCTCCACTTT
14,TRBJ1-6,TRBV15,many,NA,CATSRDNYNSPLHF,TGTGCCACCAGCAGGGACAACTATAATTCACCCCTCCACTTT
19,TRBJ2-4,TRBV7-2,NA,NA,CASSLEKGRLPLAKNIQYF,TGTGCCAGCAGCTTAGAAAAAGGCAGACTGCCTCTAGCCAAAAACATTCAGTACTTC
12,TRBJ2-7,TRBV7-8,few,NA,CASMIGGNEQYF,TGTGCCAGCATGATAGGGGGTAATGAGCAGTACTTC
11,TRBJ2-7,TRBV30,NA,TRBD2,CAWGRDYEQYF,TGTGCCTGGGGGAGGGACTACGAGCAGTACTTC
15,TRBJ2-1,TRBV27,NA,NA,CASSSSRTVYNEQFF,TGTGCCAGCAGTTCTTCAAGGACTGTATACAATGAGCAGTTCTTC
15,TRBJ2-3,TRBV15,NA,NA,CATSGTFPRTDTQYF,TGTGCCACCAGCGGAACTTTCCCCCGCACAGATACGCAGTATTTT
16,TRBJ2-7,TRBV20-1,few,NA,CSAKGLARINSYEQYF,TGCAGTGCTAAGGGGCTAGCGAGGATAAACTCCTACGAGCAGTACTTC
13,TRBJ2-7,TRBV9,few,NA,CASSDDLGYEQYF,TGTGCCAGCAGCGATGATCTTGGCTACGAGCAGTACTTC
15,TRBJ2-3,TRBV10-3,few,TRBD2,CAISEKREGRDTQYF,TGTGCCATCAGTGAAAAGCGGGAGGGGAGAGATACGCAGTATTTT
14,TRBJ2-7,TRBV3-1,few,NA,CASSYKTPSYEQYF,TGTGCCAGCAGCTATAAGACACCTTCCTACGAGCAGTACTTC